These 3 T cell receptor beta chains originate from one sample sequenced in a study of technical replicates of blood from a few donors. The method was immunoSEQ multiplex PCR; TCRdb's version includes in-frame clones alone and lacks a portion of them. Among more than 80,000 clones listed, roughly 96% were seen once. The sequencing input was T cells isolated from PBMCs. These receptor sequences come from a human donor in good health.

This chain links TRBV28 with TRBJ2-7; 8 nucleotides agree with TRBD2. V lost 5 bases, J lost 4 bases, and 10 bases stayed unmatched. The CDR3 covers 15 residues. CDR1 and CDR2 from the germline V gene are MDHEN and SYDVKM. Here the CDR3 reads CASSPPGGQRYEQYF. In DNA, the CDR3 is TGTGCCAGCAGTCCCCCGGGGGGGCAAAGGTACGAGCAGTACTTC.

J is TRBJ2-1 and V is TRBV27, with D perhaps TRBD2 (5 bases). Germline CDR1 MNHEY, CDR2 SMNVEV (reference sequence). Trimming took 1 base from V and 5 from J, leaving 9 bases between them. The CDR3 covers 14 residues. CDR3: CASSLYRTHNEQFF. CDR3 DNA: TGTGCCAGCAGTTTATACCGGACTCACAATGAGCAGTTCTTC.

The rearrangement links TRBV2 to TRBJ2-7, with D possibly TRBD2 on 5 matching bases. Germline V gene sequence: CDR1 SNHLY, CDR2 FYNNEI. Trimming cost V 10 bases and J 3 bases, with 16 bases left between them. This CDR3 spans 13 amino acids. The CDR3 nucleotides read TGTGCCACGAGGGAAGACATCCTCTACGAGCAGTACTTC. The encoded protein is CATREDILYEQYF.